This T cell receptor beta chain emerged from a study of blood T cells in healthy people across ages. General study points: Investigators viewed diversity estimates from one million T cells as underestimates, the study reported.

The use of a sample-barcoded 5' primer and a J-beta primer mix characterized a second PCR of roughly 7 to 11 cycles. TCRdb fed the 5' RACE reads into MiXCR, producing one record per CDR3 protein. The sample lists 700,000 to 850,000 distinct CDR3 sequences, under 40% occurring once. Concerning this clonotype itself: The antigen is undetermined.

Sequencing used blood. The receptor was derived from a man between 18 and 29 years old in good health.

DNA of the CDR3: TGCAGTGCTAGGCCGCCCCTAGCGGGGGGTACGGATGAGCAGTTCTTC. This sequence encodes CSARPPLAGGTDEQFF. The chain employs TRBV20-1 and TRBJ2-1, with 11 bases aligning to TRBD2. Per germline, CDR1 DFQATT and CDR2 SNEGSKA (reference sequence). The CDR3 extends over 16 amino acids. The junction had 12 bases not matched to a gene; V was cut back by 3 bases and J by 8 bases.